A single T cell receptor beta chain is shown here with its context. These data come from a study of blood T cell repertoires in COVID-19. Overall study: Samples of COVID-19 (acute and convalescent) were obtained from the United States, Italy and Spain. The cDNA or gDNA used as material had been derived from T cells, B-cell-depleted T cells, or PBMCs.

CDR1 MNHEY and CDR2 SMNVEV come from the germline V gene (reference sequence). Trimming left V 4 bases short and J 0 bases short, with 13 bases between. This CDR3 has 16 amino acids. In the original analysis: Amplification with reference gene primers provided the estimates of nucleated cell counts. Data came from immunoSEQ multiplex PCR; TCRdb stores just in-frame clones and leaves some out. Clone size and V and J calls were adopted from that table, with D and trimming inferred from the DNA. The sample carries some 350,000 clones, more than 75% recorded once. This rearrangement joins TRBV27 to TRBJ1-5, with no clear D. The source of this sequence is a human donor in a cohort sampled during active COVID-19. The specimen sequenced was peripheral blood. In nucleotides, the CDR3 is TGTGCCAGCAGTTCATCTAGACTATATAGCAATCAGCCCCAGCATTTT. Its translation is CASSSSRLYSNQPQHF.